These 20 T cell receptor beta chains share one sample of origin, sequenced in a study of blood T cell repertoires in COVID-19 (dated by TCRdb to 2020 to 2022). The library was generated by the immunoSEQ multiplex PCR assay. TCRdb provides this immuneACCESS table in a form limited to in-frame rearrangements. Some clones are lacking; in checked studies, under half of them reflect an unresolved V gene, and why the rest are absent is not known. In this sample the table shows 70,000 or so clones, around 78% of which occur a single time. The ten largest clonotypes hold around a sixth of the sample. Sequencing used peripheral blood. These receptors were obtained from a human donor in a cohort sampled during active COVID-19.

The gene calls are TRBV19 and TRBJ2-7, with TRBD1 matching 7 bases. Germline CDR1 and CDR2: LNHDA and SQIVND (reference sequence). CDR3 length equals 16 residues. V lost 4 bases, J lost 0 bases, and 9 bases stayed unmatched. The DNA of the CDR3 is TGTGCCAGTAGTAGGGCGACAGGGTTCTACTCCTACGAGCAGTACTTC. Amino acids: CASSRATGFYSYEQYF. Full variable domain (rest looked up from reference TRBV19 and TRBJ2-7): DGGITQSPKYLFRKEGQNVTLSCEQNLNHDAMYWYRQDPGQGLRLIYYSQIVNDFQKGDIAEGYSVSREKKESFPLTVTSAQKNPTAFYLCASSRATGFYSYEQYFGPGTRLTVT.

As to this clone: The same CDR3 can be traced to other DNA sequences in this sample. V and J are TRBV6-1 and TRBJ1-5, with a possible D match to TRBD1 (5 bases). The CDR3 sequence is 13 residues long. Germline CDR1 MNHNS, CDR2 SASEGT. Between the trimmed V and J ends, which lost 1 base and 5 bases, there was a span of 6 bases. The CDR3 loop reads CASSEGRDQPQHF. In nucleotides, the CDR3 is TGTGCCAGCAGTGAAGGCAGGGATCAGCCCCAGCATTTT.

This sequence joins TRBV19 and TRBJ1-4; D is unresolved. The CDR3 contains 13 residues. CDR1 is LNHDA and CDR2 is SQIVND in the germline V gene (reference sequence). The V end lost 6 bases, the J end lost 8 bases, and 13 bases lay between the germline ends. The CDR3 nucleotides read TGTGCCAGTAGGAGAGGCGGGGAAGAAAAACTGTTTTTT. Translation gives CASRRGGEEKLFF.

The genes are TRBV7-9 and TRBJ2-7, with a possible D match to TRBD1 (5 bases). CDR1 SEHNR and CDR2 FQNEAQ come from the germline V gene (reference sequence). Trimming stripped 5 bases from V and 3 bases from J, with 14 bases between. The CDR3 spans 14 residues. For the CDR3, the DNA is TGTGCCAGCAGCCTGACAGCAACAAACTACGAGCAGTACTTC. This encodes CASSLTATNYEQYF.

The chain carries TRBV7-9 and TRBJ2-1; D not certain. Per germline, CDR1 SEHNR and CDR2 FQNEAQ (reference sequence). V lost 1 base, J lost 7 bases, and 5 bases lay in between. The CDR3 runs 12 residues. CDR3 nucleotides: TGTGCCAGCAGCTTAGACTGGAATGAGCAGTTCTTC. Its protein product is CASSLDWNEQFF.

The V gene is TRBV6-5, the J gene TRBJ1-1; D remains unclear. The CDR3 length is 12 residues. V lost 7 bases, J lost 5 bases, and 11 bases lay in between. Germline-derived CDR1 and CDR2 are MNHEY and SVGAGI. CDR3 loop: CASNLQQTEAFF. CDR3 nucleotide sequence: TGTGCCAGCAATTTACAGCAGACTGAAGCTTTCTTT.

This sequence joins TRBV18 and TRBJ2-5, with 12 positions matching TRBD2. Germline lookup yields CDR1 KGHSH and CDR2 LQKENI. The V segment lost 3 bases and the J segment 4 bases; nucleotides outside the gene matches: 6. The CDR3 runs to 16 residues. In nucleotides, the CDR3 is TGTGCCAGCTCACCGCCCGGACTAGCGGGAACAGAGACCCAGTACTTC. Translating gives CASSPPGLAGTETQYF.

The rearrangement joins TRBV5-6 to TRBJ1-4, with D possibly TRBD1 on 5 matching bases. Trimming took off 1 base at V and 8 bases at J, with 15 bases between the two ends. Looked up from germline, CDR1 is SGHDT and CDR2 is YYEEEE. The CDR3 extends over 15 amino acids. CDR3 sequence: CASSLYQGLIEKLFF. CDR3 nucleotide sequence: TGTGCCAGCAGCTTGTACCAGGGACTGATCGAAAAACTGTTTTTT.

The chain recombines TRBV6-2 or TRBV6-3 with TRBJ2-5, with 12 bases lining up with TRBD1. Unmatched junction bases numbered 12, after V lost 4 bases and J lost 6 bases. The CDR3 has 17 residues. The germline CDR1 and CDR2 sequences are MNHEY and SVGEGT. In nucleotides, the CDR3 is TGTGCCAGCAGTTTACTCGTAGGGACAGGGGGCGCGAAGACCCAGTACTTC. Translated, it gives CASSLLVGTGGAKTQYF.

The chain carries TRBV30 and TRBJ1-6, with D possibly being TRBD1 (6 bases). This CDR3 region has 16 residues. Germline V CDR1 and CDR2: GTSNPN, SVGIG (reference sequence). V lost 7 bases and J 7 bases, leaving 23 bases between the germline ends. Here the CDR3 reads CAFRSRTQGQNSPLHF. CDR3 DNA: TGTGCCTTCCGTAGTCGCACGCAGGGGCAAAATTCACCCCTCCACTTT. Drawing the rest from reference TRBV30 and TRBJ1-6, the complete variable domain is SQTIHQWPATLVQPVGSPLSLECTVEGTSNPNLYWYRQAAGRGLQLLFYSVGIGQISSEVPQNLSASRPQDRQFILSSKKLLLSDSGFYLCAFRSRTQGQNSPLHFGNGTRLTVT.

The V and J genes are TRBV18 and TRBJ1-2, with D possibly TRBD1 on 6 matching bases. Trimming took off 6 bases at V and 4 bases at J, with 21 bases between the two ends. The V gene's germline CDR1 is KGHSH and CDR2 LQKENI. The CDR3 is made up of 16 amino acids. Here the CDR3 reads CASSIQRQATGYGYTF. The DNA for the CDR3 is TGTGCCAGCTCGATACAGAGACAGGCAACTGGCTATGGCTACACCTTC.

This chain joins TRBV4-3 and TRBJ2-5, with a possible D match to TRBD2 (6 bases). V lost 0 bases, J lost 2 bases, and 13 bases lay in between. The germline V gene has CDR1 LGHNA and CDR2 YSLEER. CDR3 length equals 16 residues. CDR3 sequence reads: CASSQDYPGLQETQYF. CDR3 nucleotides: TGCGCCAGCAGCCAAGATTACCCGGGACTTCAAGAGACCCAGTACTTC.

V is TRBV4-2 and J is TRBJ1-2; D might be TRBD1 (5 bases). V was clipped by 4 bases and J by 3 bases, with 12 bases between them. The germline CDR1 and CDR2 sequences are LGHNA and YNFKEQ. The CDR3 is 14 amino acids. CDR3 loop: CASSPSRADYGYTF. CDR3 nucleotide sequence: TGTGCCAGCAGCCCGTCCAGGGCGGACTATGGCTACACCTTC.

The V and J genes are TRBV11-3 and TRBJ2-3, with 11 bases lining up with TRBD2. The CDR3 extends over 16 amino acids. Losses at the gene ends were 5 bases for V and 2 bases for J; bases not matched to a gene: 6. Germline V gives CDR1 SGHNT, CDR2 YENEEA. This CDR3 is CASSPGTSGTTDTQYF. Here the CDR3 DNA reads TGTGCCAGCAGCCCAGGGACTAGCGGAACCACAGATACGCAGTATTTT. Full variable domain (outside the CDR3, taken from reference TRBV11-3 and TRBJ2-3): EAGVVQSPRYKIIEKKQPVAFWCNPISGHNTLYWYLQNLGQGPELLIRYENEEAVDDSQLPKDRFSAERLKGVDSTLKIQPAELGDSAVYLCASSPGTSGTTDTQYFGPGTRLTVL.

The chain has TRBV3-1 (or the pseudogene TRBV3-2) and TRBJ2-1, with 9 bases fitting TRBD2. The CDR3 runs to 16 residues. J was trimmed by 8 bases and V by 3 bases; bases with no gene match: 11. Germline V gene data show CDR1 as LGHDT and CDR2 as YNNKEL (reference sequence). DNA of the CDR3: TGTGCCAGCAGCCACGAGGGGCGGGAGGGCCTCGATGAGCAGTTCTTC. Translating gives CASSHEGREGLDEQFF.

The chain has TRBV7-9 and TRBJ1-1; the D gene is possibly TRBD1 (5 bases). Between the trimmed V and J ends, which lost 11 bases and 1 base, there was a span of 17 bases. This CDR3 contains 14 residues. The germline V gene has CDR1 SEHNR and CDR2 FQNEAQ (reference sequence). The CDR3 coding sequence is TGTGCCGGCCTTAGTGGGCAGGGGAACACTGAAGCTTTCTTT. Its protein is CAGLSGQGNTEAFF. Combining the CDR3 with reference TRBV7-9 and TRBJ1-1 gives the whole variable domain DTGVSQNPRHKITKRGQNVTFRCDPISEHNRLYWYRQTLGQGPEFLTYFQNEAQLEKSRLLSDRFSAERPKGSFSTLEIQRTEQGDSAMYLCAGLSGQGNTEAFFGQGTRLTVV.

In this sample, this clone turned up many times. The sample holds other DNA sequences that translate to the same CDR3. The chain carries TRBV30 and TRBJ2-7, with TRBD1 as a possible D gene (5 bases). V was pared by 0 bases and J by 2 bases, with 11 bases between. Germline values: CDR1 GTSNPN, CDR2 SVGIG (reference sequence). This CDR3 is built from 14 residues. DNA for the CDR3: TGTGCCTGGAGTGTAGGTCAGGGCCCCTACGAGCAGTACTTC. This sequence encodes CAWSVGQGPYEQYF.

This clone was detected a few times. Other nucleotide sequences from this sample produce the same CDR3. The chain has TRBV7-2 and TRBJ2-3; no clear D. This CDR3 has 13 residues. CDR1 and CDR2 (germline): SGHTA, FQGNSA. Trimming removed 1 base from V and 5 bases from J, with 7 bases in between. This CDR3 is CASSLEAEDTQYF. CDR3 sequence (DNA): TGTGCCAGCAGCTTAGAGGCGGAAGATACGCAGTATTTT.

This clone showed up just once. The chain employs TRBV12-2 and TRBJ2-7; TRBD2, the table's D call, was not compared with the DNA. TRBV12-2 is a known pseudogene. The CDR3 totals 13 residues. DNA of the CDR3: TGTGCAAGTCGCTTAGGATTGCTAGCGCAGCAGTACTTC. Translation: CASRLGLLAQQYF.

V usage is TRBV28 and J usage is TRBJ1-3; 8 bases match TRBD1. Germline CDR1 reads MDHEN; CDR2 reads SYDVKM. This CDR3 contains 13 residues. With V trimmed by 10 bases and J by 7 bases, 9 bases remained unmatched. Written as DNA, the CDR3 is TGTGCCACCATTAAGACAGGGGCCAACACCATATATTTT. Amino acids: CATIKTGANTIYF.